These 11 T cell receptor beta chains originate from one sample sequenced in a study of monozygotic twins with inflammatory bowel disease. TCRdb re-analyzed the 5' RACE reads; it lists each CDR3 protein once, without DNA. The table lists about 420,000 distinct CDR3 sequences. The sample comprised blood. The receptors originated from a human donor with ulcerative colitis or Crohn's disease, or a healthy co-twin of an affected twin (not recorded which).

This chain joins TRBV6-1 and TRBJ1-6; TCRdb proposes TRBD1, but this gene call is untestable without DNA. The germline gives CDR1 MNHNS, CDR2 SASEGT. CDR3 length: 16 amino acids. The CDR3 reads CASRSVWTGRNSPLHF.

V and J are TRBV20-1 and TRBJ2-3; as DNA is missing, the TRBD2 call by TCRdb cannot be tested. Germline lookup yields CDR1 DFQATT and CDR2 SNEGSKA (reference sequence). This CDR3 has 14 residues. This CDR3 reads CSYLAGGVTDTQYF.

The rearrangement joins TRBV20-1 to TRBJ2-5; TCRdb lists TRBD2, though no DNA is available to test this call. The germline gives CDR1 DFQATT, CDR2 SNEGSKA (reference sequence). CDR3 size: 15 residues. The CDR3 here is CSANSGSLGKETQYF.

The V call is TRBV7-2, the J call TRBJ2-2; with no DNA, the TCRdb D assignment of TRBD2 cannot be verified. This CDR3 spans 15 amino acids. Germline V gene data show CDR1 as SGHTA and CDR2 as FQGNSA. This chain's CDR3 is CASRWTSGFSGELFF.

J is TRBJ2-5 and V is TRBV20-1; lacking DNA, the TRBD1 call made by TCRdb goes unchecked. The CDR3 runs to 15 residues. Germline V gene sequence: CDR1 DFQATT, CDR2 SNEGSKA (reference sequence). The CDR3 region is CSAGRRKGIQETQYF.

V gene TRBV11-2 combines with J gene TRBJ2-7; absent DNA, TCRdb's TRBD2 call cannot be checked. The CDR3 runs 13 residues. Germline values: CDR1 SGHAT, CDR2 FQNNGV. The chain's CDR3 is CASRDSLSYEQYF.

V and J are TRBV7-3 and TRBJ2-7; the D gene TCRdb calls, TRBD2, cannot be checked with no DNA. CDR1 and CDR2 from the germline V gene are SGHTA and FQGTGA. There are 16 residues in the CDR3. The CDR3 reads CASSSYIAGGPCEQYF.

The CDR3 sequence is CASSIREAGYTF. J is TRBJ1-2 and V is TRBV19. This CDR3 is 12 amino acids long. The germline V gene has CDR1 LNHDA and CDR2 SQIVND (reference sequence). Combining the CDR3 with reference TRBV19 and TRBJ1-2 gives the whole variable domain DGGITQSPKYLFRKEGQNVTLSCEQNLNHDAMYWYRQDPGQGLRLIYYSQIVNDFQKGDIAEGYSVSREKKESFPLTVTSAQKNPTAFYLCASSIREAGYTFGSGTRLTVV.

The gene calls are TRBV29-1 and TRBJ1-2; TCRdb outputs TRBD1, but without DNA this stays unchecked. Germline V gene lookup returns CDR1 SQVTM and CDR2 ANQGSEA. The CDR3 covers 13 residues. CDR3 amino acids: CSVDNRGPYGYTF.

V and J are TRBV28 and TRBJ2-3. This CDR3 is 14 amino acids long. The germline CDR1 and CDR2 sequences are MDHEN and SYDVKM. CDR3 amino acids: CASSNPASTDTQYF.

The gene calls are TRBV5-1 and TRBJ2-7; the D call from TCRdb, TRBD2, cannot be confirmed without DNA. In germline, CDR1 is SGHRS, CDR2 YFSETQ. The CDR3 has 14 residues. The CDR3 loop is CASNPSPGTYEQYF.